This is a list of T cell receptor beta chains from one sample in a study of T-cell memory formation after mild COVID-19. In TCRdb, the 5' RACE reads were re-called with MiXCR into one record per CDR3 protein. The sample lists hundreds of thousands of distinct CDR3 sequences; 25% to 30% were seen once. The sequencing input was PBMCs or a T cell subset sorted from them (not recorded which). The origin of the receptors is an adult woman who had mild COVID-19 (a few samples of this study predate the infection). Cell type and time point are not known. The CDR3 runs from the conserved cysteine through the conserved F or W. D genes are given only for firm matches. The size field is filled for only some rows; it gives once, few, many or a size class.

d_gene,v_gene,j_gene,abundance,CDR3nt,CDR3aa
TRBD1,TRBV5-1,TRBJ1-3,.,TGCGCCAGCAGCTCCGAGACAGGGAGAGGAAACACCATATATTTT,CASSSETGRGNTIYF
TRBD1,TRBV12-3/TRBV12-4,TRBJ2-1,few,TGTGCCAGCAGCTGGACAGGGTCTTCTCTCAATGAGCAGTTCTTC,CASSWTGSSLNEQFF
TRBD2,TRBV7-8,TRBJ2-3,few,TGTGCCAGCAGCCTCAATAGCGGGGGGGTTCTAGATACGCAGTATTTT,CASSLNSGGVLDTQYF
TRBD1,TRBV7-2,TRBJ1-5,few,TGTGCCAGCAGCACCCGCCATGGACAGGGGAATCAGCCCCAGCATTTT,CASSTRHGQGNQPQHF
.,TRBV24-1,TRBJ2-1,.,TGTGCCACCAGTGACCCATCACGAAAGGGGGGCTACTCCTACAATGAGCAGTTCTTC,CATSDPSRKGGYSYNEQFF
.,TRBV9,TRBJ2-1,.,TGTGCCAGCAGCGAAGGAGGTAATCCCTACAATGAGCAGTTCTTC,CASSEGGNPYNEQFF
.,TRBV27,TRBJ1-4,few,TGTGCCAGCAGTTCCCCGGACAAAAAACTGTTTTTT,CASSSPDKKLFF
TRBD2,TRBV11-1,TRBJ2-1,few,TGTGCCAGCAGCTTCTTTGCGGGGGTCAATGAGCAGTTCTTC,CASSFFAGVNEQFF
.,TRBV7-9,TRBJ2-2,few,TGTGCCAGCAGCCCTAGGACCTCCACCGGGGAGCTGTTTTTT,CASSPRTSTGELFF
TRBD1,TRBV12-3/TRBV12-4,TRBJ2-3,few,TGTGCCAGCAGAGCCGGGACAGGGGGCAGCACAGATACGCAGTATTTT,CASRAGTGGSTDTQYF
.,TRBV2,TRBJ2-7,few,TGTGCCAGCAGCGCCCTCTCCTACGAGCAGTACTTC,CASSALSYEQYF
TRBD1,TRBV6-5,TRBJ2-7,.,TGTGCCAGCGGGACCTTTGGGACAGCCTCCTACGAGCAGTACTTC,CASGTFGTASYEQYF
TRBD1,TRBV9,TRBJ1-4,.,TGTGCCAGCAGCGTAACAGGGGCAACTAATGAAAAACTGTTTTTT,CASSVTGATNEKLFF
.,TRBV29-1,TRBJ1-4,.,TGCAGCGTTGTCGGGAAAGGGGATGAAAAACTGTTTTTT,CSVVGKGDEKLFF
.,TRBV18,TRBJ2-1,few,TGTGCCAGCTCATCCATCGGAGGATCCTACAATGAGCAGTTCTTC,CASSSIGGSYNEQFF
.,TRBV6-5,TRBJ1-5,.,TGTGCCAGCAGTTACGGACGAAGCAATCAGCCCCAGCATTTT,CASSYGRSNQPQHF
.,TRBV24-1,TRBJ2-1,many,TGTGCCACCAGTGATTTTGGCAGGGCTAGCTACAATGAGCAGTTCTTC,CATSDFGRASYNEQFF
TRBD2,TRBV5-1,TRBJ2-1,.,TGCGCCAGCAGCCCTAGCGGGGGGGCCCACAATGAGCAGTTCTTC,CASSPSGGAHNEQFF
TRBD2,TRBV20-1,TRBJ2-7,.,TGCAGTGCATCCGGACTAGCGGGGGGTAATACCTACGAGCAGTACTTC,CSASGLAGGNTYEQYF
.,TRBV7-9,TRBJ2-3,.,TGTGCCAGCAGCTATCAAAGCACAGATACGCAGTATTTT,CASSYQSTDTQYF
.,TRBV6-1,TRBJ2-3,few,TGTGCCAGCAGTGAAGCGAATTCTCGGGGAGCGCTGTCTAGCACAGATACGCAGTATTTT,CASSEANSRGALSSTDTQYF
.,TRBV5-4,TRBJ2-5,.,TGTGCCAGCAGCTCTCGGGACAAGCGAGAGACCCAGTACTTC,CASSSRDKRETQYF
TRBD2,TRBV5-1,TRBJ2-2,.,TGCGCCAGCAGCTTGACTAGCGGCACCGGGGAGCTGTTTTTT,CASSLTSGTGELFF
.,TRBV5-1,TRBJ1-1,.,TGCGCCAGCAGCTTGGTCCAGGGAGAGACTGAAGCTTTCTTT,CASSLVQGETEAFF
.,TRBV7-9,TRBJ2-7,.,TGTGCCAGCAGGGGTCCTCTCTCTCCCTACGAGCAGTACTTC,CASRGPLSPYEQYF
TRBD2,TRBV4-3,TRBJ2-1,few,TGCGCCAGCAGCCAGACAAATGCGGGGAGGGCCCGGTTAAATGAGCAGTTCTTC,CASSQTNAGRARLNEQFF
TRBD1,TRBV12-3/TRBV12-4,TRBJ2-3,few,TGTGCCAGCAGACTACAGGGGGCCGGGACAGATACGCAGTATTTT,CASRLQGAGTDTQYF
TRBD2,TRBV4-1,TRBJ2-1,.,TGCGCCAGCAGCCAAGTTAGCGGGGGAAAGGTGGAGCAGTTCTTC,CASSQVSGGKVEQFF
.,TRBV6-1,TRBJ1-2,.,TGTGCCAGCAGTGAGTCGGATAGCTATGGCTACACCTTC,CASSESDSYGYTF